The rows below give T cell receptor beta chains drawn from one sample of a study of glioma-infiltrating T cells. TCRdb used MiXCR to reprocess the multiplex PCR reads, holding one entry per CDR3 protein. The table has about 190,000 distinct CDR3 sequences, about 31% seen once. What was sequenced was glioma tissue, nonneoplastic brain tissue, or PBMCs (not recorded which). All receptors derive from a human donor with low-grade glioma or glioblastoma, undergoing nonglioma brain surgery, or in good health (not recorded which). Both conserved end residues are part of each CDR3. The order of the fields is D gene, V gene, J gene, clone size, CDR3 DNA, CDR3 protein. A D gene is named only where the DNA matches it firmly. Some rows have no size entry. The others give once, few or many, or a class for an expanded clone.

D gene: TRBD1
V gene: TRBV2
J gene: TRBJ1-6
clone size: many
CDR3 DNA: TGTGCCAGCAGTTCCGGGACAGGGGGTCCGCCCCTCCACTTT
CDR3 protein: CASSSGTGGPPLHF

D gene: NA
V gene: TRBV5-6
J gene: TRBJ2-3
clone size: NA
CDR3 DNA: TGTGCCAGCAGCCCCAGGACAGTTGGTGCAGATACGCAGTATTTT
CDR3 protein: CASSPRTVGADTQYF

D gene: NA
V gene: TRBV19
J gene: TRBJ2-5
clone size: many
CDR3 DNA: TGTGCCAGTAGTATAGCTCTGACGGAGACCCAGTACTTC
CDR3 protein: CASSIALTETQYF

D gene: NA
V gene: TRBV27
J gene: TRBJ2-5
clone size: many
CDR3 DNA: TGTGCCAGCAGTTTAAGGCGGCCTAGAGAGGGGACCCAGTACTTC
CDR3 protein: CASSLRRPREGTQYF

D gene: TRBD2
V gene: TRBV20-1
J gene: TRBJ2-5
clone size: NA
CDR3 DNA: TGCAGTGCTCTCGTGGGCGCGGGAGGAGAGACCCAGTACTTC
CDR3 protein: CSALVGAGGETQYF

D gene: NA
V gene: TRBV29-1
J gene: TRBJ2-3
clone size: many
CDR3 DNA: TGCAGCGCGCTCGACATCTCGGCGGGCACAGATACGCAGTATTTT
CDR3 protein: CSALDISAGTDTQYF

D gene: TRBD2
V gene: TRBV20-1
J gene: TRBJ2-3
clone size: NA
CDR3 DNA: TGCAGTGCTAGCGGGAGGGAGAGGGCTAGCACAGATACGCAGTATTTT
CDR3 protein: CSASGRERASTDTQYF

D gene: TRBD2
V gene: TRBV20-1
J gene: TRBJ2-3
clone size: NA
CDR3 DNA: TGCAGTGCTCTAGCGGGAGCGGGAGATACGCAGTATTTT
CDR3 protein: CSALAGAGDTQYF

D gene: TRBD1
V gene: TRBV19
J gene: TRBJ2-3
clone size: NA
CDR3 DNA: TGTGCCACGCAGGACAGGGGAGCTGGGAGGCAGTATTTT
CDR3 protein: CATQDRGAGRQYF

D gene: NA
V gene: TRBV5-1
J gene: TRBJ2-7
clone size: few
CDR3 DNA: TGCGCCAGCCGGTTCTTTAGCGGTAACTCCTACGAGCAGTACTTC
CDR3 protein: CASRFFSGNSYEQYF

D gene: NA
V gene: TRBV4-3
J gene: TRBJ2-1
clone size: many
CDR3 DNA: TGCGCCAGCAGCCAAGATGGGCTAGATAATGAGCAGTTCTTC
CDR3 protein: CASSQDGLDNEQFF

D gene: NA
V gene: TRBV12-3/TRBV12-4
J gene: TRBJ1-1
clone size: NA
CDR3 DNA: TGTGCCAGCAGTTTAGACTCCTGGACAGAGAACACTGAAGCTTTCTTT
CDR3 protein: CASSLDSWTENTEAFF

D gene: NA
V gene: TRBV19
J gene: TRBJ2-2
clone size: NA
CDR3 DNA: TGTGCCAGCAGGCCCCCGGCGGACACCGGGGAGCTGTTTTTT
CDR3 protein: CASRPPADTGELFF

D gene: NA
V gene: TRBV7-7
J gene: TRBJ2-3
clone size: NA
CDR3 DNA: TGTGCTAGCAGCTTAGATGCAGGGCCCACAGATACGCAGTATTTT
CDR3 protein: CASSLDAGPTDTQYF

D gene: TRBD2
V gene: TRBV19
J gene: TRBJ2-1
clone size: NA
CDR3 DNA: TGTGCCAGTAGTCCCCCGGGACTAGCGGGAGCGGGTCGGAATGAGCAGTTCTTC
CDR3 protein: CASSPPGLAGAGRNEQFF

D gene: NA
V gene: TRBV18
J gene: TRBJ2-3
clone size: many
CDR3 DNA: TGTGCCAGCTCACCGATATCGACAGGACTAAGCACAGATACGCAGTATTTT
CDR3 protein: CASSPISTGLSTDTQYF

D gene: TRBD2
V gene: TRBV6-1
J gene: TRBJ2-5
clone size: NA
CDR3 DNA: TGTGCCAGCAGTGAAGTTACTAGCGGGAGGGGGGAGACCCAGTACTTC
CDR3 protein: CASSEVTSGRGETQYF

D gene: NA
V gene: TRBV27
J gene: TRBJ1-2
clone size: many
CDR3 DNA: TGTGCCAGCAGTTTAATTGGGGGCGCGGGCTACACCTTC
CDR3 protein: CASSLIGGAGYTF

D gene: NA
V gene: TRBV27
J gene: TRBJ2-1
clone size: many
CDR3 DNA: TGTGCCAGCAGTTTATCCGGCAACCTCAATGAGCAGTTCTTC
CDR3 protein: CASSLSGNLNEQFF

D gene: TRBD2
V gene: TRBV10-3
J gene: TRBJ2-7
clone size: NA
CDR3 DNA: TGTGCCTTCGCGGCGGGAGGGCCAGACGAGCAGTACTTC
CDR3 protein: CAFAAGGPDEQYF

D gene: NA
V gene: TRBV11-2
J gene: TRBJ2-7
clone size: NA
CDR3 DNA: TGTGCCAGCAGCTTAGTCTTTGGAGGGCCCTACGAGGAGTACTTC
CDR3 protein: CASSLVFGGPYEEYF

D gene: NA
V gene: TRBV2
J gene: TRBJ1-2
clone size: NA
CDR3 DNA: TGTGCCAGCAGTCCCGGGCAGGAACCAAACTATGGCTACACCTTC
CDR3 protein: CASSPGQEPNYGYTF

D gene: TRBD1
V gene: TRBV6-1
J gene: TRBJ2-5
clone size: many
CDR3 DNA: TGTGCCAGCAGTATTCCCGGGACAGGGCTAAAAGAGACCCAGTACTTC
CDR3 protein: CASSIPGTGLKETQYF